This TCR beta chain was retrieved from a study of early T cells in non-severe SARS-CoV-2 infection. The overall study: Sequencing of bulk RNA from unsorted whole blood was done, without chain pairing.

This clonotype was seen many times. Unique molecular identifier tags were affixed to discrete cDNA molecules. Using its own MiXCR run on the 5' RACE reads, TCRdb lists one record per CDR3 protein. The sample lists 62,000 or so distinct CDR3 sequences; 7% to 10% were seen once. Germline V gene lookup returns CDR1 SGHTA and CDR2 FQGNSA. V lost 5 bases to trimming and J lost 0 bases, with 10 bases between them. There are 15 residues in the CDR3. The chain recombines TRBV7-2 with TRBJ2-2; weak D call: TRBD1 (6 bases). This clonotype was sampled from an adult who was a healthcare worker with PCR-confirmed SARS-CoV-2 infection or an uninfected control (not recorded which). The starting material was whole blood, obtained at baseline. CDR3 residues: CASSHTGTNTGELFF. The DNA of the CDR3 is TGTGCCAGCAGCCATACAGGGACGAACACCGGGGAGCTGTTTTTT.